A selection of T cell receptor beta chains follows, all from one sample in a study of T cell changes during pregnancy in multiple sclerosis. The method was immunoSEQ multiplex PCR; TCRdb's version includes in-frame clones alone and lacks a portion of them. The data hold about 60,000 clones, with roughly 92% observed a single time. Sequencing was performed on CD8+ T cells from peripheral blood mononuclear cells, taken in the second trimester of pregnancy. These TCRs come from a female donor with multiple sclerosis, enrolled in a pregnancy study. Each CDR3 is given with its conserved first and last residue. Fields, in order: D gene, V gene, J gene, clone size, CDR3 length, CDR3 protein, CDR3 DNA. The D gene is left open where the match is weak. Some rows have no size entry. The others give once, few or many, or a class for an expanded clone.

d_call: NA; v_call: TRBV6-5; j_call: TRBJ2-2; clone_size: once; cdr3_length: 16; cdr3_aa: CASSYSQARGHGELFF; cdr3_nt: TGTGCCAGCAGTTACTCACAGGCCAGGGGCCACGGGGAGCTGTTTTTT
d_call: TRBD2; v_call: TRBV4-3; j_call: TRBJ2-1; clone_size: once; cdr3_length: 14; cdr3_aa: CASSQGLELNEQFF; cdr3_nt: TGCGCCAGCAGCCAGGGACTAGAGTTAAATGAGCAGTTCTTC
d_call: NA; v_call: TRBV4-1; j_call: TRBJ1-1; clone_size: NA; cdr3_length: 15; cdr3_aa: CASSQDPGILNEAFF; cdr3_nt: TGCGCCAGCAGCCAAGATCCCGGGATCTTGAATGAAGCTTTCTTT
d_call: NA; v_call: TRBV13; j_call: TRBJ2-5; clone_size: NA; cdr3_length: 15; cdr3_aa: CASSSRGSPRETQYF; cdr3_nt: TGTGCCAGCAGCTCAAGGGGGAGCCCCAGAGAGACCCAGTACTTC
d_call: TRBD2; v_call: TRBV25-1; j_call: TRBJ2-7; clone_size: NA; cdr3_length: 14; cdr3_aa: CASSGRGGIREQYF; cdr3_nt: TGTGCCAGCAGTGGGCGGGGGGGTATACGGGAGCAGTACTTC
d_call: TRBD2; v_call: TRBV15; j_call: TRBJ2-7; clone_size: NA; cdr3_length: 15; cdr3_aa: CATRNSGRAPYEQYF; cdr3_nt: TGTGCCACCAGGAACAGCGGGAGGGCCCCGTACGAGCAGTACTTC
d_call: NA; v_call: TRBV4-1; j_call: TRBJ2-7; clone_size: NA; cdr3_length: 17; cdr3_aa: CASSQGAAGIITYEQYF; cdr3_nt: TGCGCCAGCAGCCAAGGGGCCGCGGGAATAATAACCTACGAGCAGTACTTC
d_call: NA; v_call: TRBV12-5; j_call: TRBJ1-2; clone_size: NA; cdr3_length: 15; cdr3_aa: CASGLSLGAIYGYTF; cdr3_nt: TGTGCTAGTGGTTTGTCTCTAGGGGCGATCTATGGCTACACCTTC
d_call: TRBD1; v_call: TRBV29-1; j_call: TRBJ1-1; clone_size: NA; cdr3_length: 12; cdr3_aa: CSATGGATEAFF; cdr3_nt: TGCAGCGCGACAGGGGGCGCCACTGAAGCTTTCTTT
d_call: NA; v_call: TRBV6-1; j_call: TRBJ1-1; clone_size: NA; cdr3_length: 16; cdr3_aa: CASSERGYRADTEAFF; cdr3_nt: TGTGCCAGCAGTGAAAGGGGATACAGGGCTGACACTGAAGCTTTCTTT
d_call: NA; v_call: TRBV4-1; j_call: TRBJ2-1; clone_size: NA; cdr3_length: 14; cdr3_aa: CASSQDSLYNEQFF; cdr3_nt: TGCGCCAGCAGCCAAGATTCACTTTACAATGAGCAGTTCTTC
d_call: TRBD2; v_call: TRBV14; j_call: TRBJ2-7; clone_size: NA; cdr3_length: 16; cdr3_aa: CASSLWTSGRGYEQYF; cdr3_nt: TGTGCCAGCAGCCTATGGACTAGCGGGAGGGGCTACGAGCAGTACTTC
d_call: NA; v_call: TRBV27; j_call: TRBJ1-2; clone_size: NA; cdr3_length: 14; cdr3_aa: CASSTRQFPYGYTF; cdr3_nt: TGTGCCAGCAGTACCCGACAGTTCCCCTATGGCTACACCTTC
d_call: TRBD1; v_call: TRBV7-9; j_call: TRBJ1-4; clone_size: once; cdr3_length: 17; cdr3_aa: CASSLGDRGRSNEKLFF; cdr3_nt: TGTGCCAGCAGCTTGGGGGACAGGGGGCGGTCTAATGAAAAACTGTTTTTT
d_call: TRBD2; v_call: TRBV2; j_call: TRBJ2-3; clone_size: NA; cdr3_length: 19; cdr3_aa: CASSESNGRISLPTDTQYF; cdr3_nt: TGTGCCAGCAGTGAATCTAACGGGAGGATCTCCCTTCCCACAGATACGCAGTATTTT
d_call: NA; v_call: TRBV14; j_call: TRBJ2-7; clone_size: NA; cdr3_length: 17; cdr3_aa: CASSQEADFTSSYEQYF; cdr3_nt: TGTGCCAGCAGCCAAGAGGCAGACTTTACCAGCTCCTACGAGCAGTACTTC
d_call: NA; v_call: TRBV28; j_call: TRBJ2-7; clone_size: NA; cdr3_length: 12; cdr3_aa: CASRGGPYEQYF; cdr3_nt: TGTGCCAGCCGTGGAGGCCCCTACGAGCAGTACTTC
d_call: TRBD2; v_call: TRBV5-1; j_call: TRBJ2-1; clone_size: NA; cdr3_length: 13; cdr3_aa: CASSLAGSHEQFF; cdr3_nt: TGCGCCAGCAGCTTAGCGGGGAGCCATGAGCAGTTCTTC
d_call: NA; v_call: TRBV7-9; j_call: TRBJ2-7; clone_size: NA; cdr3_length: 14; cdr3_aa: CASSSGLRTYEQYF; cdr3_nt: TGTGCCAGCAGCTCGGGACTTCGAACCTACGAGCAGTACTTC
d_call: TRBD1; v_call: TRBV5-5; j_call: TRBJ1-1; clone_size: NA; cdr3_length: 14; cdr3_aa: CASSDRAIGTEAFF; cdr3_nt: TGTGCCAGCAGCGACAGGGCGATCGGCACTGAAGCTTTCTTT
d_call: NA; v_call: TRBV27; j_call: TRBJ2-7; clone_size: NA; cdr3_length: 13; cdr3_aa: CASSLTGSYEQYF; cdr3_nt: TGTGCCAGCAGTTTGACAGGATCCTACGAGCAGTACTTC
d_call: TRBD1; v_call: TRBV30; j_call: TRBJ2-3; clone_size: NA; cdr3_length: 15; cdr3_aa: CAGLGGTGGIDTQYF; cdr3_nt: TGTGCTGGTTTGGGCGGGACAGGGGGCATCGATACGCAATATTTT
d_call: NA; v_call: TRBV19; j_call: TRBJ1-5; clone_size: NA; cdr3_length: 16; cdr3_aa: CASRSAQGSVNQPQHF; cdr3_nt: TGTGCCAGTAGGTCCGCACAGGGATCGGTGAATCAGCCCCAGCATTTT
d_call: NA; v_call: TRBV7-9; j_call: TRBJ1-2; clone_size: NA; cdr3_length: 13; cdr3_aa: CASSRRVNYGYTF; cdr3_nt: TGTGCCAGCAGCCGCAGGGTTAACTATGGCTACACCTTC
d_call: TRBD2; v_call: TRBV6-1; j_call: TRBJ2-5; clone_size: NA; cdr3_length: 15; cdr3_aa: CASSEKASGSQTQYF; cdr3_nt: TGTGCCAGCAGTGAGAAGGCTAGCGGCTCCCAGACCCAGTACTTC
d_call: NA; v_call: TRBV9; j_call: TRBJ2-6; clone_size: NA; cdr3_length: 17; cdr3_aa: CASRGREYRGGANVLTF; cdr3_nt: TGTGCCAGCAGGGGACGGGAGTACAGGGGTGGGGCCAACGTCCTGACTTTC
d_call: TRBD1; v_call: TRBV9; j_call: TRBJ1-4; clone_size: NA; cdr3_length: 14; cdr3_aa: CASSGQQGREKLFF; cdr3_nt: TGTGCCAGCAGCGGTCAACAGGGGAGGGAAAAACTGTTTTTT
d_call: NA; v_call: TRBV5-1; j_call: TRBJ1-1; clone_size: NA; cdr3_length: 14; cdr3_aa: CASSFAGSNTEAFF; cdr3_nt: TGCGCCAGCAGCTTCGCGGGCTCGAACACTGAAGCTTTCTTT
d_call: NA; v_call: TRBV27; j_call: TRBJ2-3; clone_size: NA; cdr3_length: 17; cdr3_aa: CASSLRGGQPSGHTQYF; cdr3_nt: TGTGCCAGCAGTTTAAGGGGGGGACAACCATCGGGTCATACGCAGTATTTT
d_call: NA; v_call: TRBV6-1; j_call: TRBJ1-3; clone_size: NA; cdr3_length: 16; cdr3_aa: CASSEYITASGNTIYF; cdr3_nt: TGTGCCAGCAGTGAATATATAACAGCCTCTGGAAACACCATATATTTT
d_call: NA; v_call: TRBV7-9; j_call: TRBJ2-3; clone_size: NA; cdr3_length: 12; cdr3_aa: CAGSVPRGTQYF; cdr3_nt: TGTGCCGGATCCGTACCACGGGGGACGCAGTATTTT
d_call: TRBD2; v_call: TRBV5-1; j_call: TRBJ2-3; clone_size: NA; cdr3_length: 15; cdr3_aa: CASSFGRSGTDTQYF; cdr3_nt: TGCGCCAGCAGCTTCGGGAGGAGCGGCACAGATACGCAGTATTTT
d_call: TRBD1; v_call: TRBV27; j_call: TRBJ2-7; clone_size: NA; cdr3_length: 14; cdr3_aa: CASSLSSGGYEQYF; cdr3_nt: TGTGCCAGCAGTTTAAGTTCAGGGGGCTACGAGCAGTACTTC